This TCR beta chain came from a study of CD8 T cells in ankylosing spondylitis. Whole-study findings and limits: Disease-linked clones reportedly showed significant enrichment in matched ankylosing spondylitis synovial fluid. Previously reported in reactive arthritis synovial fluid and blood were some of the motif variants.

This clonotype was counted ten times or more. Its antigen is as yet unknown. Libraries for TCR beta were made by quantitative 5'-RACE with molecular barcodes. One entry per CDR3 protein results from TCRdb running MiXCR on the 5' RACE reads. This sample yields about 140,000 distinct CDR3 sequences, of which roughly 8.4% are seen a single time; 7.3% belongs to the top ten. The sequence was collected from a male donor with ankylosing spondylitis. Sequencing was carried out using synovial fluid, either unsorted or a sorted T cell fraction (not recorded which).

The CDR3: CASSLGPGNNQPQHF. DNA for the CDR3: TGCGCCAGCAGCTTGGGTCCGGGGAACAATCAGCCCCAGCATTTT. The rearrangement joins TRBV5-1 to TRBJ1-5, with D unclear. Trimming removed 0 bases from V and 3 bases from J, with 10 bases in between. Germline assignment: CDR1 SGHRS and CDR2 YFSETQ. The CDR3 has 15 residues.